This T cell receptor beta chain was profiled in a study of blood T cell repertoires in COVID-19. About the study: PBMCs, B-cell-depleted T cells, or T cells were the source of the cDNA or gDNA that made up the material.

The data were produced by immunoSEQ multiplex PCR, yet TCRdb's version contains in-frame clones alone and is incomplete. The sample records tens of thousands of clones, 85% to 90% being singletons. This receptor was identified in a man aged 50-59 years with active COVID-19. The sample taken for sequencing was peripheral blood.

The CDR3 region has the DNA TGTGCCAGCAACGGGGGGGGCCTCTACGAGCAGTACTTC. It codes for CASNGGGLYEQYF. V and J are TRBV28 and TRBJ2-7, with 8 bases that match TRBD2. Germline V gene sequence: CDR1 MDHEN, CDR2 SYDVKM. Trimming removed 7 bases from V and 3 bases from J; junction bases left unmatched: 5. The CDR3 length is 13 residues.